The text below deals with one T cell receptor (beta chain). Antigen unknown. Additional DNA sequences in this sample encode the identical CDR3. This CDR3 comprises 10 residues. CDR1 is GTSNPN, CDR2 SVGIG, per germline (reference sequence). Trimming took 5 bases from V and 4 from J, leaving 6 bases between them. Researchers ran the PCR with 60 Vbeta and 13 Jbeta primers. Authors' analysis steps: The count from a later analysis was 79 million or so unique TCR beta chains, 9.5 million to 13 million of them shared. Only in-frame clones appear in the TCRdb table, and some are missing; sequencing was by immunoSEQ multiplex PCR. V and J calls and clone size come straight from that table; D and trimming were deduced from the DNA. The sample is made up of some 44,000 clones, and the top ten hold less than 2% of it. This specimen comes from a study of cytomegalovirus exposure and HLA in healthy donors. The study, taken as a whole, reports: Later on, a genetic analysis was performed. It linked a missense variant in DCLRE1C with V- and J-gene trimming of TCR beta.

The specimen was PBMCs. The gene calls are TRBV30 and TRBJ2-7; D uncertain. The receptor comes from a woman aged 25 to 39 in good health and CMV-seronegative. CDR3 coding DNA: TGTGCCTGGGCTCGGTACGAGCAGTACTTC. This sequence encodes CAWARYEQYF.